The clone carrying this T cell receptor (beta chain) turned up a few times. This specimen belongs to a study of spatial heterogeneity in lung cancer. Whole-study context: Raw sequencing reads included, on average, more than eight appearances of each unique TCR and UMI combination.

As for time point: sample taken at primary tumor resection. The authors sequenced whole RNA from tumor, nontumor lung or frozen PBMC without sorting. The CDR3 has 14 amino acids. Germline loops: CDR1 SGDLS, CDR2 YYNGEE. Trimming cost V 0 bases and J 4 bases; bases outside gene matches: 3. One entry per CDR3 protein, called by TCRdb with MiXCR from the 5' RACE reads. The sample consists of about 95,000 distinct CDR3 sequences, under 9% of them appearing once. The sample here was PBMCs, taken at surgery. This chain uses TRBV9 with TRBJ2-7, with TRBD1 matching 8 bases. The sequence was collected from a male donor with early-stage non-small cell lung cancer. The chain's CDR3 is CASSVGRGQYEQYF. CDR3 sequence (DNA): TGTGCCAGCAGCGTAGGCAGGGGGCAGTACGAGCAGTACTTC.